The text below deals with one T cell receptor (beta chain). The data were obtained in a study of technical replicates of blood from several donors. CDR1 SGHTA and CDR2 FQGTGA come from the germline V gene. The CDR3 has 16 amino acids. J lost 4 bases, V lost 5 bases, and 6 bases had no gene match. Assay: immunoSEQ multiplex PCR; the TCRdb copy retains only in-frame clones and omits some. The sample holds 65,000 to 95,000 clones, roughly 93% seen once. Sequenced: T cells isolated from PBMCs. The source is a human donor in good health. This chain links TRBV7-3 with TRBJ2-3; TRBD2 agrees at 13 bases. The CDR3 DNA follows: TGTGCCAGCAGCCCCCGACTAGCGGGGGGCCCAGATACGCAGTATTTT. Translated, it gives CASSPRLAGGPDTQYF.